Listed below are T cell receptor beta chains from one sample, sequenced in a study of identical twins. Each CDR3 protein is one row after TCRdb ran MiXCR on the 5' RACE reads. Here the sample spans about 530,000 distinct CDR3 sequences, approximately 20% being singletons. These sequences were also reported in another study, on yellow fever vaccine responses in identical twins.

Sequenced: CD4+ T cells sorted from blood. Every receptor here comes from a woman in her late teens or twenties in good health. Each CDR3 is given with its conserved first and last residue. The D gene is left open where the match is weak. Clone size, where shown, is once, few, many, or a class for clones that have expanded.

d_call	clone_size	v_call	j_call	cdr3_aa	cdr3_nt
NA	NA	TRBV19	TRBJ1-1	CASSIASLGGTEAFF	TGTGCCAGTAGTATAGCTTCTTTAGGAGGGACTGAAGCTTTCTTT
TRBD1	NA	TRBV12-3/TRBV12-4	TRBJ2-4	CASSHGQGGTLAKNIQYF	TGTGCCAGCAGCCACGGACAGGGGGGGACTCTAGCCAAAAACATTCAGTACTTC
TRBD2	NA	TRBV6-1	TRBJ2-3	CARGGGGTRPDTQYF	TGTGCCAGGGGGGGTGGAGGGACTAGGCCAGATACGCAGTATTTT
NA	NA	TRBV20-1	TRBJ2-1	CSARRAYNEQFF	TGCAGTGCTAGAAGGGCCTACAATGAGCAGTTCTTC
TRBD1	few	TRBV3-1	TRBJ2-5	CASSQGQGGHQETQYF	TGTGCCAGCAGCCAAGGACAGGGGGGCCACCAAGAGACCCAGTACTTC
NA	NA	TRBV10-3	TRBJ2-7	CAISESIALIYEQYF	TGTGCCATCAGTGAGTCTATAGCATTGATCTACGAGCAGTACTTC
TRBD1	NA	TRBV2	TRBJ1-5	CASRETLGQGAIQPQHF	TGTGCCAGCAGAGAGACCTTGGGGCAGGGGGCGATACAGCCCCAGCATTTT
TRBD2	few	TRBV28	TRBJ2-6	CASTTAGKRGKRGANVLTF	TGTGCCAGCACCACCGCCGGCAAGCGGGGGAAGCGTGGGGCCAACGTCCTGACTTTC
NA	NA	TRBV11-3	TRBJ2-3	CASSSSPTAFTDTQYF	TGTGCCAGCAGCTCTAGCCCGACAGCATTCACAGATACGCAGTATTTT
NA	few	TRBV20-1	TRBJ2-1	CSPTRGDWNEQFF	TGCAGTCCCACAAGGGGTGATTGGAATGAGCAGTTCTTC
NA	many	TRBV3-1	TRBJ2-7	CASSQDRVGREQYF	TGTGCCAGCAGCCAAGACCGCGTAGGTAGGGAGCAGTACTTC
NA	many	TRBV20-1	TRBJ1-5	CSARITVNQPQHF	TGCAGTGCTAGAATAACGGTCAATCAGCCCCAGCATTTT
TRBD2	few	TRBV24-1	TRBJ2-1	CATSEFGGLAETNEQFF	TGTGCCACCAGTGAATTCGGAGGACTAGCGGAAACTAATGAGCAGTTCTTC
NA	NA	TRBV20-1	TRBJ1-5	CSVHRGGGQPQHF	TGCAGTGTCCACCGGGGGGGCGGGCAGCCCCAGCATTTT
NA	NA	TRBV5-5	TRBJ2-5	CASSLRGAPGQETQYF	TGTGCCAGCAGCTTGCGAGGGGCGCCGGGGCAAGAGACCCAGTACTTC
TRBD1	NA	TRBV3-1	TRBJ2-5	CASSHSLHSGTGGETQYF	TGTGCCAGCAGCCACTCACTCCATTCCGGGACAGGGGGCGAGACCCAGTACTTC
NA	NA	TRBV6-5	TRBJ2-2	CASSYSSGANTGELFF	TGTGCCAGCAGTTACTCGAGCGGCGCGAACACCGGGGAGCTGTTTTTT
TRBD1	NA	TRBV6-2/TRBV6-3	TRBJ1-5	CASSVGQGAWGNQPQHF	TGTGCCAGCAGCGTCGGACAGGGGGCATGGGGCAATCAGCCCCAGCATTTT
NA	NA	TRBV3-1	TRBJ1-2	CASSQAGNYGYTF	TGTGCCAGCAGCCAAGCTGGGAACTATGGCTACACCTTC
NA	few	TRBV24-1	TRBJ2-5	CATSDSETQYF	TGTGCCACCAGTGATTCAGAGACCCAGTACTTC
NA	few	TRBV6-5	TRBJ2-1	CASSYEVSVKNEQFF	TGTGCCAGCAGTTACGAGGTTAGCGTGAAGAATGAGCAGTTCTTC
NA	NA	TRBV7-9	TRBJ1-1	CASSVGSLDSDEAFF	TGTGCCAGCAGCGTTGGGTCCCTCGACTCGGATGAAGCTTTCTTT
NA	few	TRBV10-3	TRBJ1-5	CAISEDSNQPQHF	TGTGCCATCAGTGAGGATAGCAATCAGCCCCAGCATTTT
TRBD1	NA	TRBV19	TRBJ1-1	CASSPQGAGRTEAFF	TGTGCCAGTAGTCCTCAGGGGGCGGGTAGGACTGAAGCTTTCTTT
NA	NA	TRBV27	TRBJ2-1	CASSKGAGRPNEQFF	TGTGCCAGCAGTAAAGGGGCAGGCCGTCCCAATGAGCAGTTCTTC
TRBD2	few	TRBV2	TRBJ2-4	CASTAGGPSIGQYF	TGTGCCAGCACAGCGGGAGGGCCCTCAATCGGTCAGTACTTC
NA	NA	TRBV20-1	TRBJ2-2	CSASGPGTTGELFF	TGCAGTGCTAGCGGTCCGGGGACCACCGGGGAGCTGTTTTTT
NA	few	TRBV10-3	TRBJ2-3	CAINALGVTQADTQYF	TGTGCCATCAATGCCCTGGGGGTGACTCAGGCAGATACGCAGTATTTT
NA	many	TRBV5-1	TRBJ2-3	CASSLVLYTDTQYF	TGCGCCAGCAGCTTGGTCCTCTACACAGATACGCAGTATTTT
NA	NA	TRBV7-9	TRBJ1-5	CASSTEQGYNQPQHF	TGTGCCAGCAGCACGGAACAGGGTTACAATCAGCCCCAGCATTTT
NA	few	TRBV2	TRBJ1-6	CASSAEGVGSPLHF	TGTGCCAGCAGTGCAGAGGGGGTAGGATCACCCCTCCACTTT
TRBD2	few	TRBV3-1	TRBJ2-3	CASSQLAGGTRDTQYF	TGTGCCAGCAGCCAACTAGCGGGGGGGACAAGAGATACGCAGTATTTT
NA	NA	TRBV4-1	TRBJ2-1	CASSQVVRNEQFF	TGCGCCAGCAGCCAAGTCGTAAGGAATGAGCAGTTCTTC
NA	many	TRBV12-3/TRBV12-4	TRBJ1-1	CASRNQINTEAFF	TGTGCCAGCAGAAATCAGATCAACACTGAAGCTTTCTTT
TRBD2	NA	TRBV20-1	TRBJ2-1	CSAWTSGVYNEQFF	TGCAGTGCTTGGACTAGCGGGGTCTACAATGAGCAGTTCTTC
NA	NA	TRBV20-1	TRBJ2-1	CSARDPSGNEQFF	TGCAGTGCTAGAGATCCCAGTGGGAATGAGCAGTTCTTC
NA	few	TRBV7-9	TRBJ2-3	CASSRGTQSTDTQYF	TGTGCCAGCAGCCGAGGGACACAAAGCACAGATACGCAGTATTTT
TRBD2	NA	TRBV14	TRBJ2-1	CASSQGGTSESYNEQFF	TGTGCCAGCAGCCAAGGAGGGACTAGCGAGTCCTACAATGAGCAGTTCTTC
NA	NA	TRBV2	TRBJ2-2	CARGGNYLTGELFF	TGTGCCAGAGGGGGAAACTATCTCACCGGGGAGCTGTTTTTT
NA	few	TRBV7-9	TRBJ2-1	CASSLASHSSYNEQFF	TGTGCCAGCAGCTTAGCTAGTCATAGCTCCTACAATGAGCAGTTCTTC
TRBD1	NA	TRBV12-3/TRBV12-4	TRBJ2-7	CASSLWRTGDHEQYF	TGTGCCAGCAGTTTATGGAGGACAGGGGACCACGAGCAGTACTTC
TRBD2	NA	TRBV5-1	TRBJ2-1	CASSPGTSGSRGEQFF	TGCGCCAGCAGCCCCGGGACTAGCGGGAGTCGCGGTGAGCAGTTCTTC
NA	NA	TRBV18	TRBJ2-7	CASSPGPGAQVSDEQYF	TGTGCCAGCTCACCAGGTCCGGGGGCGCAGGTTTCCGACGAGCAGTACTTC
TRBD1	NA	TRBV11-2	TRBJ2-3	CASSLQGLGTDTQYF	TGTGCCAGCAGTTTACAGGGGCTCGGCACAGATACGCAGTATTTT
TRBD2	NA	TRBV5-1	TRBJ2-7	CASSPTSGMFSYEQYF	TGCGCCAGCAGCCCGACGAGCGGGATGTTCTCCTACGAGCAGTACTTC
TRBD2	few	TRBV3-1	TRBJ2-5	CASSQYWSSGSTETQYF	TGTGCCAGCAGCCAATATTGGTCTAGCGGGAGCACGGAGACCCAGTACTTC
NA	few	TRBV12-3/TRBV12-4	TRBJ1-4	CASSSGLSGEKLFF	TGTGCCAGCAGCTCCGGGCTATCTGGGGAAAAACTGTTTTTT
NA	NA	TRBV5-1	TRBJ1-1	CASSLVGRSEAFF	TGCGCCAGCAGCTTGGTGGGGAGAAGTGAAGCTTTCTTT
TRBD1	NA	TRBV12-3/TRBV12-4	TRBJ1-3	CASRIGQGSGNTIYF	TGTGCCAGCAGAATCGGACAGGGCTCTGGAAACACCATATATTTT
NA	NA	TRBV19	TRBJ2-5	CASSIRGQETQYF	TGTGCCAGTAGTATTAGGGGGCAAGAGACCCAGTACTTC
NA	few	TRBV5-1	TRBJ2-2	CASSLTTTNTGELFF	TGCGCCAGCAGCTTAACGACTACAAACACCGGGGAGCTGTTTTTT
NA	NA	TRBV14	TRBJ1-2	CASSPVRGGYTF	TGTGCCAGCAGCCCTGTACGGGGCGGCTACACCTTC
TRBD1	few	TRBV5-1	TRBJ1-2	CASSLGGQTSGGYTF	TGCGCCAGCAGCTTGGGGGGACAGACCTCGGGCGGCTACACCTTC
NA	NA	TRBV28	TRBJ2-6	CATSVGVSGANVLTF	TGTGCCACCTCCGTAGGGGTCTCTGGGGCCAACGTCCTGACTTTC
NA	NA	TRBV7-6	TRBJ2-2	CASTRSGPGTNTGELFF	TGTGCCAGCACCCGCTCAGGGCCAGGAACGAACACCGGGGAGCTGTTTTTT
NA	once	TRBV20-1	TRBJ1-2	CSASRQNPNYGYTF	TGCAGTGCTAGCCGACAGAACCCAAACTATGGCTACACCTTC
TRBD2	NA	TRBV7-3	TRBJ2-2	CASSLTGTSGSVGTGELFF	TGTGCCAGCAGCTTAACCGGGACTAGCGGGAGCGTAGGGACCGGGGAGCTGTTTTTT
NA	NA	TRBV6-6	TRBJ1-1	CASSYSQDTEAFF	TGTGCCAGCAGTTACTCCCAGGACACTGAAGCTTTCTTT
NA	NA	TRBV15	TRBJ2-5	CATSSPSWSFQETQYF	TGTGCCACCAGCAGCCCCTCTTGGAGTTTCCAAGAGACCCAGTACTTC